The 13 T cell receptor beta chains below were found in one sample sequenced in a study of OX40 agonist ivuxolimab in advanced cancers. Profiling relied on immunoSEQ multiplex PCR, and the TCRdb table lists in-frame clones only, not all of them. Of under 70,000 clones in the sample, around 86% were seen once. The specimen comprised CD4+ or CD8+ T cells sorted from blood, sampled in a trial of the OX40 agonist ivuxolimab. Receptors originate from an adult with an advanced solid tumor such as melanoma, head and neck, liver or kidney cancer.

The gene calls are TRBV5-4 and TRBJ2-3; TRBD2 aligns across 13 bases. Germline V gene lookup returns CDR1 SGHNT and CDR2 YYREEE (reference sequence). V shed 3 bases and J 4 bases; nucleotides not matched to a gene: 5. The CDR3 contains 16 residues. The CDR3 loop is CASSSGLAGEADTQYF. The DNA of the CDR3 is TGTGCCAGCAGCTCAGGACTAGCGGGAGAGGCAGATACGCAGTATTTT.

CDR3 DNA: TGTGCCAGCTCACAAGGATTCGGGACGGCTCTCCACTTT. This translates into CASSQGFGTALHF. This chain uses TRBV18 with TRBJ1-6, with TRBD1 as a possible D gene (5 bases). CDR3 length: 13 amino acids. Trimming stripped 4 bases from V and 16 bases from J, with 17 bases between. Germline V gene lookup returns CDR1 KGHSH and CDR2 LQKENI.

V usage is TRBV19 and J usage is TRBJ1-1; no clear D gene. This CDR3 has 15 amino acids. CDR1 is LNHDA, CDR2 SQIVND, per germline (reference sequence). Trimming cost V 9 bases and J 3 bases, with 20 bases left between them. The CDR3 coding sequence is TGTGCCAGCGTCGCGGGCAGCGCCGGTTACACTGAAGCTTTCTTT. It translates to CASVAGSAGYTEAFF. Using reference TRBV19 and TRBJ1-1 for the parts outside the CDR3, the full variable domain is DGGITQSPKYLFRKEGQNVTLSCEQNLNHDAMYWYRQDPGQGLRLIYYSQIVNDFQKGDIAEGYSVSREKKESFPLTVTSAQKNPTAFYLCASVAGSAGYTEAFFGQGTRLTVV.

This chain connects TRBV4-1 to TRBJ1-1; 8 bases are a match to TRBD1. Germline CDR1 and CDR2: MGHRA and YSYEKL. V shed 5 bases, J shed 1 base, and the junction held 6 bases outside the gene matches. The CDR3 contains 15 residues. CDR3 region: CASSATGTGNTEAFF. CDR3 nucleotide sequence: TGCGCCAGCAGCGCAACCGGGACAGGGAACACTGAAGCTTTCTTT.

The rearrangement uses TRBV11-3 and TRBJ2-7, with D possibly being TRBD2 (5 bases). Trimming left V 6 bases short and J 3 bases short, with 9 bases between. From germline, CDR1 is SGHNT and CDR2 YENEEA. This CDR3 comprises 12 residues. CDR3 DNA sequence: TGTGCCAGCAGACTAGGAGTCTACGAGCAGTACTTC. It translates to CASRLGVYEQYF. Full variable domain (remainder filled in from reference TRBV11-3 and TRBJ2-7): EAGVVQSPRYKIIEKKQPVAFWCNPISGHNTLYWYLQNLGQGPELLIRYENEEAVDDSQLPKDRFSAERLKGVDSTLKIQPAELGDSAVYLCASRLGVYEQYFGPGTRLTVT.

The CDR3 DNA follows: TGCAGCGCACTAGGACAAGCCCAAAAACTGTTTTTT. Translation: CSALGQAQKLFF. V and J are TRBV29-1 and TRBJ1-4, with D possibly matching TRBD1 (5 bases). Per germline, CDR1 SQVTM and CDR2 ANQGSEA. V was clipped by 7 bases and J by 9 bases, with 15 bases between them. The CDR3 totals 12 residues.

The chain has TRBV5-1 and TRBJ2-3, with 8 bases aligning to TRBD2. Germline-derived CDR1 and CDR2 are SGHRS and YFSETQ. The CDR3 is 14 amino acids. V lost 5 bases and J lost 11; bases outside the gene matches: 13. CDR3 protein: CASSSRTGTSEQYF. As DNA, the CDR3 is TGCGCCAGCAGTTCAAGAACCGGGACTAGTGAGCAGTATTTT.

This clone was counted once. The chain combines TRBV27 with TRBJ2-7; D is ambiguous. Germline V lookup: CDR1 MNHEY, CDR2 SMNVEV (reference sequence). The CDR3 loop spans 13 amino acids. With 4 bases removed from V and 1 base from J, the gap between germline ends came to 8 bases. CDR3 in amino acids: CASSYSFSYEQYF. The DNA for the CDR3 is TGTGCCAGCAGTTATTCGTTTTCCTACGAGCAGTACTTC.

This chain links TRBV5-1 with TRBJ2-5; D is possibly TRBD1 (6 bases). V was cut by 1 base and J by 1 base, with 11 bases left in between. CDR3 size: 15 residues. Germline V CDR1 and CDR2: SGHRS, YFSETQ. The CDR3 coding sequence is TGCGCCAGCAGCTTGCCCACAGGGCGCCAAGAGACCCAGTACTTC. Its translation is CASSLPTGRQETQYF.

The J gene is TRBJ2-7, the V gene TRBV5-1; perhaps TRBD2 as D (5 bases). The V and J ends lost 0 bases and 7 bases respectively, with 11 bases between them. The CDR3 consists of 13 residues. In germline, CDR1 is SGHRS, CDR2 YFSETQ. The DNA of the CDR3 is TGCGCCAGCAGCTTGGACCCGGGATCAGAGCAGTACTTC. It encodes CASSLDPGSEQYF.

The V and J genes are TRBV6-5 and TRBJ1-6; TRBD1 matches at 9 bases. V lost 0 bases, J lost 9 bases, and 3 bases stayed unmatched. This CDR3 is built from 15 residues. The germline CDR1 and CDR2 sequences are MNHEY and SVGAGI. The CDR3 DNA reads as TGTGCCAGCAGTTACTCGCCGGGACAGGGTTCACCCCTCCACTTT. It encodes CASSYSPGQGSPLHF.

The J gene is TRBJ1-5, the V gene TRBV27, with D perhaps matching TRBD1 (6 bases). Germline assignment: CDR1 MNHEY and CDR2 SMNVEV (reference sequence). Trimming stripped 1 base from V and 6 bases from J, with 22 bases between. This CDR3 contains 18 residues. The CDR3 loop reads CASSLYPPGAIKSQPQHF. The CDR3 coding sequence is TGTGCCAGCAGTTTATATCCCCCAGGGGCTATTAAAAGTCAGCCCCAGCATTTT.

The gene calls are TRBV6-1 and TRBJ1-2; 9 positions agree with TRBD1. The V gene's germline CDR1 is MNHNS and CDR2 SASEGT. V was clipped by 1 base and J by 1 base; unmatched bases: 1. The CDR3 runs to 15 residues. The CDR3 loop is CASSEGTGDNYGYTF. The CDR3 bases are TGTGCCAGCAGTGAAGGGACAGGGGATAACTATGGCTACACCTTC.